This is a list of T cell receptor beta chains from one sample in a study of blood T cell repertoires in COVID-19. Clones were sequenced by immunoSEQ multiplex PCR, and TCRdb holds only the in-frame ones, with some missing. This table holds some 340,000 clones, around four fifths found once. Material for sequencing was peripheral blood. The receptors stem from a man aged 30 to 39 with active or convalescent COVID-19. Each CDR3 is given with its conserved first and last residue. D genes are given only for firm matches. Clone size is given for some rows only: seen once, a few or many times, or a class if the clone is expanded.

j_call d_call v_call clone_size cdr3_aa cdr3_nt
TRBJ2-5 TRBD2 TRBV19 . CASSIGWGLAGRETQYF TGTGCCAGTAGTATAGGGTGGGGACTAGCGGGGCGAGAGACCCAGTACTTC
TRBJ1-2 . TRBV4-1 once CASSQEGRGIDGYTF TGCGCCAGCAGCCAAGAAGGCAGGGGAATCGATGGCTACACCTTC
TRBJ2-7 . TRBV27 . CASSLSRPYGRTKQYF TGTGCCAGCAGTTTATCGAGGCCGTATGGGAGGACAAAGCAGTACTTC
TRBJ2-1 TRBD2 TRBV5-1 . CASSLGLAKEQFF TGCGCCAGCAGCTTGGGACTAGCGAAGGAGCAGTTCTTC
TRBJ1-6 . TRBV7-6 few CASSLAQSPTNSPLHF TGTGCCAGCAGCTTAGCGCAAAGCCCAACTAATTCACCCCTCCACTTT
TRBJ2-1 TRBD1 TRBV7-9 . CASSQGDVVRDEQFF TGTGCCAGCAGCCAGGGGGATGTGGTGCGGGATGAGCAGTTCTTC
TRBJ1-1 . TRBV4-3 . CASSQLLQGGGIEAFF TGCGCCAGCAGCCAGCTTCTACAGGGTGGCGGAATTGAAGCTTTCTTT
TRBJ2-1 TRBD1 TRBV7-9 . CASSLAYRGTYNEQFF TGTGCCAGCAGCTTAGCGTACAGGGGGACCTACAATGAGCAGTTCTTC
TRBJ2-5 . TRBV6-5 . CASIPGYTLQETQYF TGTGCCAGCATCCCAGGGTATACGCTTCAAGAGACCCAGTACTTC
TRBJ1-1 TRBD1 TRBV6-5 . CASSFLDRGRNTEAFF TGTGCCAGCAGTTTCCTTGACAGGGGGCGGAACACTGAAGCTTTCTTT
TRBJ2-1 . TRBV29-1 . CSVIGESSYNEQFF TGCAGCGTAATCGGGGAAAGCTCCTACAATGAGCAGTTCTTC
TRBJ2-5 . TRBV11-3 . CASSSGQISQYF TGTGCCAGCAGCTCCGGACAGATATCCCAGTACTTC
TRBJ2-5 TRBD1 TRBV24-1 . CATSDAGQGGQETQYF TGTGCCACCAGTGATGCGGGACAGGGGGGCCAAGAGACCCAGTACTTC
TRBJ2-1 . TRBV24-1 . CATSDATPRSSYNEQFF TGTGCCACCAGTGATGCCACACCAAGAAGCTCCTACAATGAGCAGTTCTTC
TRBJ1-1 TRBD1 TRBV5-1 . CASSPGTGHSMNTEAFF TGCGCCAGCAGCCCAGGGACAGGTCATTCCATGAACACTGAAGCTTTCTTT
TRBJ1-1 . TRBV6-1 . CASSEWARNTEAFF TGTGCCAGCAGTGAATGGGCGCGGAACACTGAAGCTTTCTTT
TRBJ1-2 TRBD1 TRBV7-2 . CASSLGQGGGYTF TGTGCCAGCAGCTTAGGACAGGGAGGTGGCTACACCTTC
TRBJ2-7 TRBD1 TRBV7-9 . CASSHVGSRQGYEQYF TGTGCCAGCAGCCACGTTGGGTCCCGACAGGGCTACGAGCAGTACTTC
TRBJ1-2 . TRBV19 . CASSLLEGNYGYTF TGTGCCAGTAGCCTTTTGGAGGGAAATTATGGCTACACCTTC
TRBJ1-2 TRBD1 TRBV19 . CASTTGQGVWANGYTF TGTGCCAGTACCACGGGACAGGGAGTTTGGGCAAATGGCTACACCTTC
TRBJ2-7 . TRBV14 . CASSQGSQGYEQYF TGTGCCAGCAGCCAAGGCAGCCAGGGCTACGAGCAGTACTTC
TRBJ2-7 TRBD2 TRBV2 . CASSEGIAGGYEQYF TGTGCCAGCAGTGAAGGGATAGCGGGGGGATACGAGCAGTACTTC
TRBJ1-1 . TRBV4-2 few CASSQDGGMGEAFF TGTGCCAGCAGCCAAGATGGAGGAATGGGTGAAGCTTTCTTT
TRBJ2-5 TRBD2 TRBV3-1/TRBV3-2 . CASSTAGEETQYF TGTGCCAGCAGTACAGCGGGGGAAGAGACCCAGTACTTC
TRBJ1-1 . TRBV5-1 . CASSPLGGDYTEAFF TGCGCCAGCAGCCCCCTGGGAGGGGACTACACTGAAGCTTTCTTT
TRBJ2-1 . TRBV2 . CASSELRTEPYNEQFF TGTGCCAGCAGTGAACTTCGGACAGAACCCTACAATGAGCAGTTCTTC